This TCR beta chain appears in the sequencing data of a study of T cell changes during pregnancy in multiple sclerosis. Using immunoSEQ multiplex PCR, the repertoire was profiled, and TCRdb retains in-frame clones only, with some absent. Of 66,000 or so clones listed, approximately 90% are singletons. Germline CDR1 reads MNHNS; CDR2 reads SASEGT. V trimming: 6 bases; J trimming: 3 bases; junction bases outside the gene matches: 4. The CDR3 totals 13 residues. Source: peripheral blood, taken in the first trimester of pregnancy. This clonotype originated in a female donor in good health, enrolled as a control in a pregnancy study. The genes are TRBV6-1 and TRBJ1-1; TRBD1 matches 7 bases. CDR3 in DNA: TGTGCCAGCAGCACCACAGGGGACACTGAAGCTTTCTTT. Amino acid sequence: CASSTTGDTEAFF.